The present entry profiles one T cell receptor beta chain with its context. Its antigen is still unknown. This entry belongs to a study of beta chain features in type 1 diabetes. CDR3 size: 15 residues. V shed 2 bases and J 4 bases; nucleotides not matched to a gene: 7. Germline CDR1 reads SGDLS; CDR2 reads YYNGEE. Since all of the isolated RNA was reverse transcribed, expressed TCRB transcripts were what got sequenced. This table comes from immunoSEQ multiplex PCR, and its TCRdb copy is limited to in-frame clones, with some not included. Of under 500,000 clones listed, approximately 30% are singletons. General study points: Type 1 diabetes patients had TCRB CDR3s that were shorter (moderately but significantly so) in all four CD4+ subsets. High-TCR-expressing cells could be over-represented by cDNA sequencing.

This chain links TRBV9 with TRBJ2-3, with 7 nucleotides matching TRBD2. The sequence came from a man younger than 30 in good health. Material for sequencing was naive CD4+ T cells from blood. DNA for the CDR3: TGTGCCAGCAGCGTGGGCCGGGAGGAGGCAGATACGCAGTATTTT. Protein product: CASSVGREEADTQYF.